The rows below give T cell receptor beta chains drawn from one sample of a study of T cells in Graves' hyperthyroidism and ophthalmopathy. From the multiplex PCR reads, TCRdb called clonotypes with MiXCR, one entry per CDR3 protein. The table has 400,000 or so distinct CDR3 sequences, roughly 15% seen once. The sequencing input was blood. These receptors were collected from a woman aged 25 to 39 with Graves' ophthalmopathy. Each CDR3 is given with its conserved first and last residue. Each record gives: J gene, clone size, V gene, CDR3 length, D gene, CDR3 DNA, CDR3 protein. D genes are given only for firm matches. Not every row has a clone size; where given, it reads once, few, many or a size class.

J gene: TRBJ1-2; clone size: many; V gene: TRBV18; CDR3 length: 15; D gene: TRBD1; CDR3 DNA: TGTGCCAGCTCACCACCGGGACAGCAAGACTATGGCTACACCTTC; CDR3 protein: CASSPPGQQDYGYTF
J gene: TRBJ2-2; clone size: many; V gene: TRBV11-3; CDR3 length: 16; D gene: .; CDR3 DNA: TGTGCCAGCAGCCCGGGGCGGGGAGGAGACACCGGGGAGCTGTTTTTT; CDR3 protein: CASSPGRGGDTGELFF
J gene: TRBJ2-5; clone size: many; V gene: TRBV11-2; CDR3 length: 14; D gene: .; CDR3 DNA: TGTGCCAGCAGCTTAGATTGGGGCCGTGAGACCCAGTACTTC; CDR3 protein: CASSLDWGRETQYF
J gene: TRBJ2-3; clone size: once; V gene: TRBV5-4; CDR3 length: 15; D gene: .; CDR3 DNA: TGTGCCAGCAGCCGGTCGGGGGGCCCAAGAGATACGCAGTATTTT; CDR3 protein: CASSRSGGPRDTQYF
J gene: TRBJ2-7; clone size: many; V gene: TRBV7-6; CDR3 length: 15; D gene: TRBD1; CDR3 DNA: TGTGCCAGCAGCTTAGGTGGGACAGGGACAGGGGGGCAGTACTTC; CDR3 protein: CASSLGGTGTGGQYF
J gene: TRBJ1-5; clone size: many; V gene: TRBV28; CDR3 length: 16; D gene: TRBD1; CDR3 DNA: TGTGCCAGCAGGCCCCGGGGGACAGGTAGCAATCAGCCCCAGCATTTT; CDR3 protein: CASRPRGTGSNQPQHF
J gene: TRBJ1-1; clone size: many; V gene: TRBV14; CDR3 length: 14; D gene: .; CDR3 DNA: TGTGCCAGCAGCCACCGGGCCTTGAACACTGAAGCTTTCTTT; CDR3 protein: CASSHRALNTEAFF
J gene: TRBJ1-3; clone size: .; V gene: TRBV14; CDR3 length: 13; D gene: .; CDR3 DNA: TGTGCCAGCAGCCACACGGCCGGAAACACCATATATTTT; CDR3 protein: CASSHTAGNTIYF
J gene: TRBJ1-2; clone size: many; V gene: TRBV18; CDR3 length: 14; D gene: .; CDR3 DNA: TGTGCCAGCTCACCAGCGGCAGAAAACTATGGCTACACCTTC; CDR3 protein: CASSPAAENYGYTF
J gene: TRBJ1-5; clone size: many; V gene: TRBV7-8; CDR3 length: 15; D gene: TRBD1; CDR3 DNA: TGTGCCAGCCAATCAAGGACAGGGGGCAATCAGCCCCAGCATTTT; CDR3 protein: CASQSRTGGNQPQHF
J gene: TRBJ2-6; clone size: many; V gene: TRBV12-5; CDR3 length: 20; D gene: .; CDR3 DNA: TGTGCTAGTGGTTTGGTTCTTTGGGGGACCGCTGACTCTGGGGCCAACGTCCTGACTTTC; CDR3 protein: CASGLVLWGTADSGANVLTF
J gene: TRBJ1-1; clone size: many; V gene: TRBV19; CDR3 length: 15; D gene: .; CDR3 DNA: TGTGCCAGTAGTGTCTCAGGGGCAAGGGACACTGAAGCTTTCTTT; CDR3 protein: CASSVSGARDTEAFF
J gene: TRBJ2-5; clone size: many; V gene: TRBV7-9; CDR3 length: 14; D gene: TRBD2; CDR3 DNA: TGTGCCAGCAGCACCGGGACTAGCGGGAGGACCCAGTACTTC; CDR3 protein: CASSTGTSGRTQYF
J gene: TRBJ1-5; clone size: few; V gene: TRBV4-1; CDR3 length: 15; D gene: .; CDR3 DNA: TGCGCCAGCAGCCCCTTGGCGGGAGCGAATCGGCCCCAGCATTTT; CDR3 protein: CASSPLAGANRPQHF
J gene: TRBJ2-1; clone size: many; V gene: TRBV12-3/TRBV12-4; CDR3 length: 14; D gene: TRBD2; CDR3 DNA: TGTGCCAGCGCGGGGGCTAGCGGGGACAATGAGCAGTTCTTC; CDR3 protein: CASAGASGDNEQFF
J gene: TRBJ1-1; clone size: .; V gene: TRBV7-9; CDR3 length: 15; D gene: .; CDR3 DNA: TGTGCCAGCAGCTTAGACACCACGGGGAACACTGAAGCTTTCTTT; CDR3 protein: CASSLDTTGNTEAFF
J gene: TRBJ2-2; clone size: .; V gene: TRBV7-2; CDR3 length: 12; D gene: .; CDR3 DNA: TGTGCCAGCAGCTTACGCGTGGTGGGGCTGTTTTTT; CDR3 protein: CASSLRVVGLFF
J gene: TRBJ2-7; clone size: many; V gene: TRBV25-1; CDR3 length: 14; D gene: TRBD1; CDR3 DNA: TGTGCCAGCGCCCAGGGACAGATCAATTACGAGCAGTACTTC; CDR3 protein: CASAQGQINYEQYF
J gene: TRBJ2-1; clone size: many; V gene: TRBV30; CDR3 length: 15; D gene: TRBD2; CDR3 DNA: TGTGCCTGGAGTCCCGGACTAGCGGGGGATAATGAGCAGTTCTTC; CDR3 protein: CAWSPGLAGDNEQFF
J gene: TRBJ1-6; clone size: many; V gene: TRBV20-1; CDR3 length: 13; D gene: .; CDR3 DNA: TGCAGCACCGGGGCGAATGGTAATTCACCCCTCCACTTT; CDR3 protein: CSTGANGNSPLHF
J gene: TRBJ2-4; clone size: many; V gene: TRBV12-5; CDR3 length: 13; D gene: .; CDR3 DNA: TGTGCTAGCGGACGGGAACTTGGGGACATTCAGTACTTC; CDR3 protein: CASGRELGDIQYF
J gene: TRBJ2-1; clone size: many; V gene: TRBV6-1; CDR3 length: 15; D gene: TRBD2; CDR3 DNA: TGTGCCAGCAGCTCACTAGCGGGGAAACTCAATGAGCAGTTCTTC; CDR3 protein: CASSSLAGKLNEQFF
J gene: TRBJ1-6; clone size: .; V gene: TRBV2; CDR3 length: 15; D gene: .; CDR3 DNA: TGTGCCAGCAGTGAGGGCACCTCGGGTAATTCACCCCTCCACTTT; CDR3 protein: CASSEGTSGNSPLHF
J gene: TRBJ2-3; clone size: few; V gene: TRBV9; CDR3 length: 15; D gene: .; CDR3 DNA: TGTGCCAGCAGCGTAGCTACGACCCCAACAGATACGCAGTATTTT; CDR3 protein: CASSVATTPTDTQYF
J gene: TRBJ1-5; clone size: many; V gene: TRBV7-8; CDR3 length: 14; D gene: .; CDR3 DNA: TGTGCCAGCAGCTTACTTGGGGCGGGGGAGCCCCAGCATTTT; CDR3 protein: CASSLLGAGEPQHF
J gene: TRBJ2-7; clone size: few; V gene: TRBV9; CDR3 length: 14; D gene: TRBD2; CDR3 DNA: TGTGCCAGCAGCGGACTAGCGGGAGTCTACGAGCAGTACTTC; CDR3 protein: CASSGLAGVYEQYF
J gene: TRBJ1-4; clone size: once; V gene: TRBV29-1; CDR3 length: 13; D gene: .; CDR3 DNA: TGCAGCGTTGTTGGGCACGGAGGCGAAAAACTGTTTTTT; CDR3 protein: CSVVGHGGEKLFF
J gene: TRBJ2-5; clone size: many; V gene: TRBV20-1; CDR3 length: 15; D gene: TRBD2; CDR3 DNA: TGCAGTGCCTCAAGACTAGCATTAGGTCCGGAGACCCAGTACTTC; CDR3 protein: CSASRLALGPETQYF
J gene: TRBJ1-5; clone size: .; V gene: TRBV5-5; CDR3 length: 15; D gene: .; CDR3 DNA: TGTGCCAGCAGCTTGGTGTCGGGTCCGGCTCAGCCCCAGCATTTT; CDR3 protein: CASSLVSGPAQPQHF